This T cell receptor beta chain was sequenced in a study of T cells in Graves' hyperthyroidism and ophthalmopathy. Study overall: Blood from the periphery was taken at initial diagnosis, before any treatment. Overall study results and limits: The model forecast ophthalmopathy, anticipating it by a median around 6.5 months before onset.

In its sample, this clonotype was seen a few times. Its specificity is unknown. A much larger clone lies a single base off, so this may be a read error. Clinicians diagnosed patients from clinical symptoms, serum thyroxine and TRAb, thyroid ultrasound and orbital computed tomography. Deletions cut 3 bases from V and 9 bases from J, with 6 bases between. The CDR3 consists of 11 residues. The investigators amplified TCR beta CDR3 regions from RNA transcripts. RT-PCR in the first round (using the HTBI primer set) targeted the TCR CDR3. TCRdb reprocessed the multiplex PCR reads via MiXCR and lists one record per CDR3 protein. The sample includes over 90,000 distinct CDR3 sequences, approximately 50% of them seen just once.

This chain joins TRBV12-3 or TRBV12-4 and TRBJ2-1; no clear D. Sequenced: blood. The receptor was derived from a man aged 35 to 55 with Graves' hyperthyroidism. The CDR3 region has the DNA TGTGCCAGCAGTTTGGTGACTGAGCAGTTCTTC. Protein sequence: CASSLVTEQFF.